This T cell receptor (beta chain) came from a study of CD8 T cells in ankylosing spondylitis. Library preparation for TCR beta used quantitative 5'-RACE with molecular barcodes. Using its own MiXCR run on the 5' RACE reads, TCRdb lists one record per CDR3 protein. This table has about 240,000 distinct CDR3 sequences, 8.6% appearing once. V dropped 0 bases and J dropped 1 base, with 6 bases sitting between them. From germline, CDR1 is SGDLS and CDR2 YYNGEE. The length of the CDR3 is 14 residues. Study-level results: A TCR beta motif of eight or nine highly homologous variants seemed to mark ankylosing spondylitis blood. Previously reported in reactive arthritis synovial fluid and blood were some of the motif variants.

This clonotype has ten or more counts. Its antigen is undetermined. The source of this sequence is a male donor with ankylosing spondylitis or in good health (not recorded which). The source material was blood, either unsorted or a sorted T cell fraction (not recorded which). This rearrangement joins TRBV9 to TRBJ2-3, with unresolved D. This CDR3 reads CASSVGRRTDTQYF. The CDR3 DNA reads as TGTGCCAGCAGCGTAGGCAGACGCACAGATACGCAGTATTTT. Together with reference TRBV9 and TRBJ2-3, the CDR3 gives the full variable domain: DSGVTQTPKHLITATGQRVTLRCSPRSGDLSVYWYQQSLDQGLQFLIQYYNGEERAKGNILERFSAQQFPDLHSELNLSSLELGDSALYFCASSVGRRTDTQYFGPGTRLTVL.